This T cell receptor (beta chain) derives from a study of early T cells in non-severe SARS-CoV-2 infection. Individual cDNA molecules each received unique molecular identifiers attached to them. Each CDR3 protein is one row after TCRdb ran MiXCR on the 5' RACE reads. The sample lists tens of thousands of distinct CDR3 sequences, 7.5% to 9.5% seen once, with about 3.8% in the top ten. This clonotype was detected once. This CDR3 region has 13 residues. Per the germline V gene, CDR1 is SNHLY and CDR2 is FYNNEI. Trimming took off 3 bases at V and 8 bases at J, with 11 bases between the two ends. The sequencing used whole blood, collected at baseline. The J gene is TRBJ2-1, the V gene TRBV2; D is ambiguous. This TCR derives from an adult who was a healthcare worker with PCR-confirmed SARS-CoV-2 infection or an uninfected control (not recorded which). CDR3 DNA: TGTGCCAGCAGTGAGAGATTTGGGGATGAGCAGTTCTTC. Its translation is CASSERFGDEQFF.